This TCR beta chain was identified in a study of blood T cell repertoires in COVID-19. About the study: Some COVID-19 samples were acute and others convalescent; all came from the United States, Italy and Spain. The cDNA or gDNA used as material had been derived from T cells, B-cell-depleted T cells, or PBMCs.

Original handling: Researchers report that nucleated cell counts were estimated from reference gene primer amplification. Profiling relied on immunoSEQ multiplex PCR, and the TCRdb table lists in-frame clones only, not all of them. Clone size and the V and J calls come from that table; the DNA yielded D and trimming. The sample records fewer than 350,000 clones, 85% being singletons. This TCR derives from a woman aged 50 to 65 with active or convalescent COVID-19. Sequenced: peripheral blood.

CDR3 residues: CASSSHSDSEAFF. The DNA of the CDR3 is TGTGCCAGCAGTTCTCATTCAGACTCTGAAGCTTTCTTT. The chain links TRBV6-5 to TRBJ1-1; D remains unclear. Between the trimmed V and J ends, which lost 4 bases and 6 bases, there was a span of 12 bases. Germline CDR1 and CDR2: MNHEY and SVGAGI. This CDR3 region has 13 residues.